Below are 10 T cell receptor beta chains sequenced from a single sample in a study of shared clonotypes between healthy human individuals. The data were produced by immunoSEQ multiplex PCR, yet TCRdb's version contains in-frame clones alone and is incomplete. In the table there are hundreds of thousands of clones, around 77% of which are singletons. The sample comprised PBMCs. The receptors come from a woman in her thirties or forties in good health. Some clones in this sample may be carry-over from other donors' samples.

The V gene is TRBV7-4, the J gene TRBJ2-7, with 13 bases aligning to TRBD2. V was pared by 6 bases and J by 10 bases, with 6 bases of the junction left unmatched. The V gene's germline CDR1 is SGHVT and CDR2 SQSDAQ. The CDR3 contains 13 residues. The chain's CDR3 is CASSKGLAGEQYF. The CDR3 DNA is TGTGCCAGCAGTAAAGGACTAGCGGGAGAACAGTACTTC.

This chain joins TRBV5-3 and TRBJ2-7, with 11 bases lining up with TRBD2. TRBV5-3 is an ORF, with its function uncertain. With 7 bases clipped from V and 2 bases from J, the junction kept 5 bases outside the gene matches. The CDR3 runs 14 residues. CDR3 residues: CARAGTSGTYEQYF. The CDR3 DNA follows: TGTGCCAGAGCGGGGACTAGCGGAACCTACGAGCAGTACTTC.

J is TRBJ2-1 and V is TRBV11-2; D may be TRBD2 (6 bases). V lost 2 bases and J 0 bases, leaving 14 bases between the germline ends. CDR1 and CDR2 (germline): SGHAT, FQNNGV. CDR3 length: 17 amino acids. The CDR3 nucleotides read TGTGCCAGCAGCTTAAGAGGAGCGGGCCTCTCCTACAATGAGCAGTTCTTC. Its protein product is CASSLRGAGLSYNEQFF.

This chain uses TRBV19 with TRBJ2-2; 7 nucleotides match TRBD2. Germline trimming cut 7 bases from V and 8 bases from J; bases unmatched to any gene: 10. CDR1 is LNHDA and CDR2 is SQIVND in the germline V gene (reference sequence). This CDR3 is built from 14 residues. In DNA form, the CDR3 reads TGTGCCAGTAAAGCGGGACCCCAGGCTGGGGAGCTGTTTTTT. This encodes CASKAGPQAGELFF.

The V and J genes are TRBV6-6 and TRBJ1-4; possibly TRBD1 for D (5 bases). With 2 bases removed from V and 8 bases from J, the gap between germline ends came to 9 bases. The CDR3 is made up of 13 amino acids. Germline V CDR1 and CDR2: MNHNY, SVGAGI (reference sequence). CDR3 nucleotides: TGTGCCAGCAGTTACAGGGGACGAGAAAAACTGTTTTTT. Its protein product is CASSYRGREKLFF.

This clone was detected once. The gene calls are TRBV7-2 and TRBJ2-1, with TRBD2 matching over 7 bases. The CDR3 totals 14 residues. CDR1 is SGHTA, CDR2 FQGNSA, per germline. Unmatched junction bases numbered 2, after V lost 3 bases and J lost 3 bases. The CDR3 reads CASSLAGVYNEQFF. CDR3 coding DNA: TGTGCCAGCAGCTTGGCGGGAGTCTACAATGAGCAGTTCTTC.

The CDR3 bases are TGTGCCAGCAGCGTAGCAGGGGGAGGCTACGAGCAGTACTTC. It translates to CASSVAGGGYEQYF. The chain couples TRBV9 to TRBJ2-7; perhaps TRBD1 as D (7 bases). Trimming cost V 0 bases and J 3 bases, with 10 bases left between them. Germline CDR1 SGDLS, CDR2 YYNGEE. The CDR3 is 14 residues long.

This clone was counted a single time. The chain uses TRBV27 and TRBJ2-7; 9 nucleotides agree with TRBD1. CDR1 and CDR2 (germline): MNHEY, SMNVEV (reference sequence). This CDR3 is 17 amino acids long. V trimming: 0 bases; J trimming: 2 bases; junction bases outside the gene matches: 8. CDR3 nucleotide sequence: TGTGCCAGCAGTTTATCGGCGGGGACAGGGCAACCCTACGAGCAGTACTTC. This translates into CASSLSAGTGQPYEQYF.

The chain combines TRBV5-1 with TRBJ2-3; 9 positions match TRBD1. CDR3 length: 16 residues. Germline-derived CDR1 and CDR2 are SGHRS and YFSETQ. V lost 1 base to trimming and J lost 3 bases; unmatched junction nucleotides: 6. CDR3: CASSLRTGALTDTQYF. The DNA for the CDR3 is TGCGCCAGCAGCTTGAGGACAGGGGCATTGACAGATACGCAGTATTTT.

This chain uses TRBV7-2 with TRBJ2-6; 8 bases match TRBD2. CDR1 SGHTA and CDR2 FQGNSA come from the germline V gene. Losses at the gene ends were 0 bases for V and 3 bases for J; bases not matched to a gene: 1. The length of the CDR3 is 16 residues. CDR3 sequence reads: CASSLAAGVGANVLTF. CDR3 bases: TGTGCCAGCAGCTTAGCAGCGGGAGTTGGGGCCAACGTCCTGACTTTC. The full variable domain, completed using reference TRBV7-2 and TRBJ2-6, is GAGVSQSPSNKVTEKGKDVELRCDPISGHTALYWYRQSLGQGLEFLIYFQGNSAPDKSGLPSDRFSAERTGGSVSTLTIQRTQQEDSAVYLCASSLAAGVGANVLTFGAGSRLTVL.